This is a list of T cell receptor beta chains from one sample in a study of cytomegalovirus exposure and HLA in healthy donors. Data came from immunoSEQ multiplex PCR; TCRdb stores just in-frame clones and leaves some out. The table includes about 89,000 clones, 60% to 80% detected once. Sequences were obtained from PBMCs. The source of these receptors is a man aged 30 to 39 in good health and CMV-seronegative. CDR3s include the opening cysteine and the closing phenylalanine or tryptophan. D genes are given only for firm matches. The size field is filled for only some rows; it gives once, few, many or a size class.

V gene: TRBV4-2
clone size: -
D gene: TRBD1
J gene: TRBJ1-3
CDR3 protein: CASSHRMDRESGNTIYF
CDR3 DNA: TGTGCCAGCAGCCATAGGATGGACAGGGAATCTGGAAACACCATATATTTT

V gene: TRBV7-9
clone size: -
D gene: TRBD1
J gene: TRBJ1-2
CDR3 protein: CASSPTGLDYGYTF
CDR3 DNA: TGTGCCAGCAGCCCGACAGGGCTAGACTATGGCTACACCTTC

V gene: TRBV6-6
clone size: -
D gene: TRBD2
J gene: TRBJ2-7
CDR3 protein: CAGLKVAGAYEQYF
CDR3 DNA: TGTGCCGGCCTGAAAGTGGCGGGAGCCTACGAGCAGTACTTC

V gene: TRBV2
clone size: -
D gene: -
J gene: TRBJ1-1
CDR3 protein: CASRTGQLGAEAFF
CDR3 DNA: TGTGCCAGCAGGACCGGACAGCTGGGGGCTGAAGCTTTCTTT

V gene: TRBV6-6
clone size: -
D gene: -
J gene: TRBJ2-4
CDR3 protein: CASSQSGDSVKNIQYF
CDR3 DNA: TGTGCCAGCAGCCAATCAGGGGATTCCGTCAAAAACATTCAGTACTTC

V gene: TRBV2
clone size: -
D gene: -
J gene: TRBJ2-3
CDR3 protein: CASSGGTGKTDTQYF
CDR3 DNA: TGTGCCAGCAGTGGGGGAACAGGGAAAACAGATACGCAGTATTTT

V gene: TRBV9
clone size: -
D gene: -
J gene: TRBJ1-2
CDR3 protein: CASSPRPGVAF
CDR3 DNA: TGTGCCAGCAGCCCACGTCCAGGGGTAGCCTTC

V gene: TRBV2
clone size: -
D gene: -
J gene: TRBJ1-1
CDR3 protein: CASSESPASSTEAFF
CDR3 DNA: TGTGCCAGCAGTGAGAGCCCCGCTTCGTCGACTGAAGCTTTCTTT

V gene: TRBV19
clone size: once
D gene: -
J gene: TRBJ2-4
CDR3 protein: CASSLTGIANIQYF
CDR3 DNA: TGTGCCAGTAGCTTAACAGGGATTGCAAACATTCAGTACTTC

V gene: TRBV7-9
clone size: -
D gene: -
J gene: TRBJ1-2
CDR3 protein: CASSPGRGGYTF
CDR3 DNA: TGTGCCAGCAGCCCCGGGAGGGGCGGCTACACCTTC

V gene: TRBV5-1
clone size: -
D gene: TRBD1
J gene: TRBJ1-1
CDR3 protein: CASSFDRDSMNTEAFF
CDR3 DNA: TGCGCCAGCAGCTTCGATAGGGACAGCATGAACACTGAAGCTTTCTTT

V gene: TRBV7-9
clone size: -
D gene: -
J gene: TRBJ1-1
CDR3 protein: CASSPRVRAPAFF
CDR3 DNA: TGTGCCAGCAGCCCCCGAGTTCGAGCTCCAGCTTTCTTT

V gene: TRBV4-2
clone size: -
D gene: TRBD2
J gene: TRBJ2-1
CDR3 protein: CASSQEYLAGGPQFF
CDR3 DNA: TGTGCCAGCAGCCAAGAATACCTAGCGGGGGGGCCCCAGTTCTTC

V gene: TRBV7-2
clone size: -
D gene: TRBD2
J gene: TRBJ2-1
CDR3 protein: CASSFVREGNEQFF
CDR3 DNA: TGTGCCAGCAGCTTTGTAAGGGAGGGGAATGAGCAGTTCTTC

V gene: TRBV6-1
clone size: -
D gene: -
J gene: TRBJ1-5
CDR3 protein: CASRSHSNQPQHF
CDR3 DNA: TGTGCCAGCAGGTCCCATAGCAATCAGCCCCAGCATTTT

V gene: TRBV4-3
clone size: -
D gene: -
J gene: TRBJ1-1
CDR3 protein: CASSSRAVNRAMNTEAFF
CDR3 DNA: TGCGCCAGCAGCTCCCGCGCGGTAAACAGGGCTATGAACACTGAAGCTTTCTTT

V gene: TRBV19
clone size: once
D gene: -
J gene: TRBJ1-6
CDR3 protein: CASSRGQNNSPLHF
CDR3 DNA: TGTGCCAGTAGTCGAGGACAGAATAATTCACCCCTCCACTTT

V gene: TRBV6-5
clone size: -
D gene: -
J gene: TRBJ2-7
CDR3 protein: CASSYYGGSYEQYF
CDR3 DNA: TGTGCCAGCAGTTATTATGGGGGGAGCTACGAGCAGTACTTC

V gene: TRBV10-1
clone size: -
D gene: TRBD2
J gene: TRBJ2-7
CDR3 protein: CASSDPAGVREQYF
CDR3 DNA: TGCGCCAGCAGTGACCCAGCGGGAGTTCGTGAGCAGTACTTC

V gene: TRBV5-8
clone size: -
D gene: -
J gene: TRBJ2-6
CDR3 protein: CASTLSGANVLTF
CDR3 DNA: TGTGCCAGCACCCTCTCTGGGGCCAACGTCCTGACTTTC

V gene: TRBV28
clone size: -
D gene: -
J gene: TRBJ1-2
CDR3 protein: CASTGVGGYTF
CDR3 DNA: TGTGCCAGCACCGGGGTGGGTGGCTACACCTTC

V gene: TRBV5-1
clone size: -
D gene: TRBD2
J gene: TRBJ2-7
CDR3 protein: CASSLGIAGETYEQYF
CDR3 DNA: TGCGCCAGCAGCTTGGGGATAGCGGGAGAGACCTACGAGCAGTACTTC

V gene: TRBV30
clone size: -
D gene: TRBD1
J gene: TRBJ2-3
CDR3 protein: CAWSYGQGFTDTQYF
CDR3 DNA: TGTGCCTGGAGCTACGGACAGGGTTTCACAGATACGCAGTATTTT

V gene: TRBV30
clone size: -
D gene: -
J gene: TRBJ2-7
CDR3 protein: CAWSVAAYEQYF
CDR3 DNA: TGTGCCTGGAGTGTGGCTGCTTACGAGCAGTACTTC

V gene: TRBV2
clone size: once
D gene: TRBD1
J gene: TRBJ2-1
CDR3 protein: CASSIPTGGLYNEQFF
CDR3 DNA: TGTGCCAGCAGTATCCCGACAGGGGGTTTATACAATGAGCAGTTCTTC

V gene: TRBV7-9
clone size: -
D gene: -
J gene: TRBJ1-1
CDR3 protein: CASRSVDINTEAFF
CDR3 DNA: TGTGCCAGCAGGTCGGTAGACATTAACACTGAAGCTTTCTTT

V gene: TRBV19
clone size: -
D gene: TRBD2
J gene: TRBJ2-1
CDR3 protein: CASSITTSGRNEQFF
CDR3 DNA: TGTGCCAGTAGTATAACGACTAGCGGGAGAAATGAGCAGTTCTTC

V gene: TRBV11-3
clone size: -
D gene: TRBD1
J gene: TRBJ1-6
CDR3 protein: CASSPPGGGQGRLGSPLHF
CDR3 DNA: TGTGCCAGCAGCCCGCCGGGGGGGGGACAGGGAAGGTTGGGTTCACCCCTCCACTTT

V gene: TRBV21-1
clone size: few
D gene: -
J gene: TRBJ2-7
CDR3 protein: CASSKAGTGGYEQYF
CDR3 DNA: TGTGCCAGCAGCAAAGCAGGGACAGGGGGATACGAGCAGTACTTC

V gene: TRBV10-1
clone size: once
D gene: -
J gene: TRBJ2-1
CDR3 protein: CASSVTGDLSSYNEQFF
CDR3 DNA: TGCGCCAGCAGTGTTACGGGGGACCTGAGCTCCTACAATGAGCAGTTCTTC

V gene: TRBV9
clone size: few
D gene: TRBD1
J gene: TRBJ2-5
CDR3 protein: CASSVGTARRETQYF
CDR3 DNA: TGTGCCAGCAGCGTCGGGACAGCCCGTCGGGAGACCCAGTACTTC

V gene: TRBV10-2
clone size: -
D gene: TRBD1
J gene: TRBJ1-1
CDR3 protein: CASSPSGRGQGLGGSEAFF
CDR3 DNA: TGCGCCAGCAGCCCATCTGGACGGGGACAGGGACTTGGGGGTTCTGAAGCTTTCTTT

V gene: TRBV4-3
clone size: -
D gene: TRBD1
J gene: TRBJ1-2
CDR3 protein: CASSQDPSPGQHYGYTF
CDR3 DNA: TGCGCCAGCAGCCAAGATCCCTCACCGGGACAGCACTATGGCTACACCTTC

V gene: TRBV7-7
clone size: -
D gene: -
J gene: TRBJ1-5
CDR3 protein: CASSLGRTGVHKYSNQPQHF
CDR3 DNA: TGTGCTAGCAGCCTTGGGCGCACGGGAGTCCATAAGTATAGCAATCAGCCCCAGCATTTT

V gene: TRBV7-2
clone size: -
D gene: TRBD2
J gene: TRBJ2-5
CDR3 protein: CASSLGGLAGETQYF
CDR3 DNA: TGTGCCAGCAGCTTAGGTGGGCTAGCGGGAGAGACCCAGTACTTC

V gene: TRBV18
clone size: -
D gene: TRBD1
J gene: TRBJ2-7
CDR3 protein: CASSPRGQGGAYEQYF
CDR3 DNA: TGTGCCAGCTCACCCCGGGGACAGGGGGGGGCCTACGAGCAGTACTTC

V gene: TRBV6-5
clone size: -
D gene: -
J gene: TRBJ1-3
CDR3 protein: CASSYTLRGNTIYF
CDR3 DNA: TGTGCCAGCAGTTACACCCTGAGGGGAAACACCATATATTTT

V gene: TRBV27
clone size: once
D gene: -
J gene: TRBJ2-3
CDR3 protein: CASSSRTDTDTQYF
CDR3 DNA: TGTGCCAGCAGTTCGAGGACAGACACAGATACGCAGTATTTT

V gene: TRBV10-3
clone size: -
D gene: -
J gene: TRBJ2-7
CDR3 protein: CAISRDTFYEQYF
CDR3 DNA: TGTGCCATCAGCCGGGACACCTTCTACGAGCAGTACTTC

V gene: TRBV19
clone size: -
D gene: -
J gene: TRBJ2-7
CDR3 protein: CASSIRVAYEQYF
CDR3 DNA: TGTGCCAGTAGTATACGGGTCGCCTACGAGCAGTACTTC

V gene: TRBV5-1
clone size: once
D gene: TRBD2
J gene: TRBJ2-1
CDR3 protein: CASSPSSGRLREQFF
CDR3 DNA: TGCGCCAGCTCCCCCTCTAGCGGGCGACTCCGTGAGCAGTTCTTC

V gene: TRBV29-1
clone size: -
D gene: -
J gene: TRBJ2-3
CDR3 protein: CSVGFESSDTQYF
CDR3 DNA: TGCAGCGTTGGATTCGAGTCCTCAGATACGCAGTATTTT

V gene: TRBV5-4
clone size: -
D gene: -
J gene: TRBJ1-2
CDR3 protein: CASSSAAASNYGYTF
CDR3 DNA: TGTGCCAGCAGCTCTGCGGCGGCATCGAACTATGGCTACACCTTC

V gene: TRBV30
clone size: -
D gene: TRBD1
J gene: TRBJ1-4
CDR3 protein: CAWSSGGEKLFF
CDR3 DNA: TGTGCCTGGAGCTCAGGGGGAGAAAAACTGTTTTTT

V gene: TRBV12-5
clone size: -
D gene: TRBD2
J gene: TRBJ2-1
CDR3 protein: CASGLVRTSGGASYNEQFF
CDR3 DNA: TGTGCTAGTGGTCTGGTACGGACTAGCGGGGGGGCCAGTTACAATGAGCAGTTCTTC

V gene: TRBV28
clone size: -
D gene: -
J gene: TRBJ1-2
CDR3 protein: CASTLTLVGVLGGGYTF
CDR3 DNA: TGTGCCAGCACTCTCACTTTGGTGGGAGTCTTGGGGGGGGGCTACACCTTC

V gene: TRBV5-1
clone size: -
D gene: TRBD2
J gene: TRBJ2-1
CDR3 protein: CASSLASIPAGGRNEQFF
CDR3 DNA: TGCGCCAGCAGCTTGGCCTCGATCCCAGCGGGAGGAAGGAATGAGCAGTTCTTC

V gene: TRBV5-6
clone size: -
D gene: TRBD1
J gene: TRBJ1-2
CDR3 protein: CASSAGQGYGYTF
CDR3 DNA: TGTGCCAGCAGCGCCGGACAGGGCTATGGCTACACCTTC

V gene: TRBV18
clone size: -
D gene: -
J gene: TRBJ1-5
CDR3 protein: CASSPPYSNQPQHF
CDR3 DNA: TGTGCCAGCTCACCACCCTATAGCAATCAGCCCCAGCATTTT

V gene: TRBV15
clone size: -
D gene: TRBD1
J gene: TRBJ1-1
CDR3 protein: CATGRPDRAATEAFF
CDR3 DNA: TGTGCCACCGGCAGACCCGACAGGGCGGCCACTGAAGCTTTCTTT

V gene: TRBV2
clone size: -
D gene: -
J gene: TRBJ1-3
CDR3 protein: CASSDNSGNTIYF
CDR3 DNA: TGTGCCAGCAGTGACAACTCTGGAAACACCATATATTTT